This T cell receptor beta chain came from a study of cytomegalovirus exposure and HLA in healthy donors. The PCR was carried out with 60 Vbeta primers and 13 Jbeta primers. Sequencing was performed with immunoSEQ multiplex PCR; in TCRdb, only in-frame clones are kept and a portion is missing. The sample includes some 77,000 clones, approximately 80% of them seen just once. Trimming removed 3 bases at V and 0 bases at J, with 15 bases between. Germline-derived CDR1 and CDR2 are ENHRY and SYGVKD. The CDR3 covers 17 residues. Input material: PBMCs. This chain connects TRBV10-3 to TRBJ2-4; D may be TRBD2 (5 bases). The clonotype originates from a woman in her forties or fifties in good health and CMV-seropositive. As DNA, the CDR3 is TGTGCCATCAGTGAAAAGATGCGGGCCTTAGCCAAAAACATTCAGTACTTC. Amino acids: CAISEKMRALAKNIQYF.